A selection of T cell receptor beta chains follows, all from one sample in a study of T cell responses to AZD1222 COVID-19 vaccine. Clones were sequenced by immunoSEQ multiplex PCR, and TCRdb holds only the in-frame ones, with some missing. The sample records 75,000 to 95,000 clones, approximately 90% being singletons. The sequencing used peripheral blood, collected 28 days after the second AZD1222 dose. These receptors were obtained from an adult who received the AZD1222 COVID-19 vaccine. Each CDR3 is given with its conserved first and last residue. D genes are given only for firm matches. Size is omitted from some rows. Given values are once, few, many or a class for expanded clones.

v_call: TRBV5-5
d_call: -
clone_size: -
j_call: TRBJ2-5
cdr3_length: 14
cdr3_aa: CASSLTGQEETQYF
cdr3_nt: TGTGCCAGCAGCTTAACCGGCCAAGAAGAGACCCAGTACTTC

v_call: TRBV6-5
d_call: -
clone_size: once
j_call: TRBJ2-5
cdr3_length: 13
cdr3_aa: CASSPREVETQYF
cdr3_nt: TGTGCCAGCAGCCCCAGGGAGGTGGAGACCCAGTACTTC

v_call: TRBV4-2
d_call: TRBD2
clone_size: -
j_call: TRBJ2-7
cdr3_length: 16
cdr3_aa: CASSQEGGLAAYEQYF
cdr3_nt: TGTGCCAGCAGCCAAGAGGGGGGACTAGCGGCCTACGAGCAGTACTTC

v_call: TRBV11-2
d_call: -
clone_size: -
j_call: TRBJ2-7
cdr3_length: 13
cdr3_aa: CASSFSQSYEQYF
cdr3_nt: TGTGCCAGCAGCTTTTCCCAATCCTACGAGCAGTACTTC

v_call: TRBV7-2
d_call: -
clone_size: -
j_call: TRBJ2-5
cdr3_length: 14
cdr3_aa: CASSPSALGPTQYF
cdr3_nt: TGTGCCAGCAGCCCCTCGGCTTTGGGGCCGACCCAGTACTTC

v_call: TRBV7-8
d_call: TRBD1
clone_size: -
j_call: TRBJ1-1
cdr3_length: 16
cdr3_aa: CASSLLTGVGNTEAFF
cdr3_nt: TGTGCCAGCAGCTTGCTGACAGGGGTGGGGAACACTGAAGCTTTCTTT

v_call: TRBV7-6
d_call: TRBD2
clone_size: -
j_call: TRBJ2-1
cdr3_length: 17
cdr3_aa: CASSGGTSGVRGNEQFF
cdr3_nt: TGTGCCAGCAGCGGAGGGACTAGCGGGGTGAGGGGCAATGAGCAGTTCTTC

v_call: TRBV28
d_call: -
clone_size: -
j_call: TRBJ1-1
cdr3_length: 15
cdr3_aa: CASSYLSVQNTEAFF
cdr3_nt: TGTGCCAGCAGTTATCTAAGCGTTCAGAACACTGAAGCTTTCTTT

v_call: TRBV6-5
d_call: -
clone_size: -
j_call: TRBJ1-4
cdr3_length: 13
cdr3_aa: CASSQANREKLFF
cdr3_nt: TGTGCCAGCAGTCAGGCCAACAGGGAAAAACTGTTTTTT

v_call: TRBV6-5
d_call: TRBD1
clone_size: -
j_call: TRBJ1-2
cdr3_length: 15
cdr3_aa: CASSYSGQQTYGYTF
cdr3_nt: TGTGCCAGCAGTTACTCGGGACAGCAGACTTATGGCTACACCTTC

v_call: TRBV30
d_call: -
clone_size: once
j_call: TRBJ2-2
cdr3_length: 14
cdr3_aa: CAVEWRVTTGELFF
cdr3_nt: TGTGCCGTGGAGTGGAGAGTTACCACCGGGGAGCTGTTTTTT

v_call: TRBV18
d_call: TRBD1
clone_size: -
j_call: TRBJ1-2
cdr3_length: 13
cdr3_aa: CASSRTGADGYTF
cdr3_nt: TGTGCCAGCTCACGGACAGGGGCTGATGGCTACACCTTC

v_call: TRBV29-1
d_call: TRBD2
clone_size: -
j_call: TRBJ2-7
cdr3_length: 14
cdr3_aa: CSVVEREGVDEQYF
cdr3_nt: TGCAGCGTTGTGGAGCGGGAGGGGGTCGACGAGCAGTACTTC

v_call: TRBV28
d_call: TRBD1
clone_size: -
j_call: TRBJ1-1
cdr3_length: 14
cdr3_aa: CASSSLGQGFEAFF
cdr3_nt: TGTGCCAGCAGTTCCCTAGGACAGGGTTTTGAAGCTTTCTTT

v_call: TRBV28
d_call: TRBD1
clone_size: once
j_call: TRBJ1-4
cdr3_length: 13
cdr3_aa: CASSEGQSEKLFF
cdr3_nt: TGTGCCAGCAGTGAGGGACAGTCTGAAAAACTGTTTTTT

v_call: TRBV5-1
d_call: TRBD1
clone_size: -
j_call: TRBJ1-1
cdr3_length: 14
cdr3_aa: CASSPRTGNTEAFF
cdr3_nt: TGCGCCAGCAGCCCACGGACAGGCAACACTGAAGCTTTCTTT

v_call: TRBV30
d_call: -
clone_size: few
j_call: TRBJ2-7
cdr3_length: 16
cdr3_aa: CAWSPLGGLLGKGEYF
cdr3_nt: TGTGCCTGGAGTCCCCTCGGTGGGTTGCTGGGGAAGGGGGAATACTTC

v_call: TRBV30
d_call: TRBD1
clone_size: -
j_call: TRBJ1-5
cdr3_length: 11
cdr3_aa: CETGVNQPQHF
cdr3_nt: TGTGAGACAGGGGTAAATCAGCCCCAGCATTTT